This TCR beta chain was recorded in a study of CD8 T cells in ankylosing spondylitis. Study-level points and caveats: The clones that were linked to disease were reported to be significantly enriched in matched synovial fluid samples from ankylosing spondylitis patients.

This CDR3 spans 13 amino acids. With 2 bases removed from V and 2 bases from J, the gap between germline ends came to 9 bases. Looked up from germline, CDR1 is DFQATT and CDR2 is SNEGSKA (reference sequence). TCRdb independently ran MiXCR on the 5' RACE reads; one entry per CDR3 protein. Of approximately 220,000 distinct CDR3 sequences in the sample, about 26% are singletons; the top ten hold more than 6.5%. This clonotype was counted between two and nine times. The target antigen is unknown. Sequencing was carried out using blood, either unsorted or a sorted T cell fraction (not recorded which). The clonotype was recovered from a male donor with ankylosing spondylitis or in good health (not recorded which). The V gene is TRBV20-1, the J gene TRBJ2-5; tentatively, D is TRBD1 (6 bases). The CDR3 spells CSARTGQQETQYF. CDR3 nucleotide sequence: TGCAGTGCTAGAACGGGACAACAAGAGACCCAGTACTTC.